This TCR beta chain was sequenced during a study of beta chain features in type 1 diabetes. At the level of the study: Across the samples, roughly 98,000,000 sorted cells were examined in total.

The CDR3 is made up of 15 amino acids. The V segment lost 1 base and the J segment 5 bases; nucleotides outside the gene matches: 7. Germline CDR1 is KGHSH and CDR2 is LQKENI. Study-level findings and limits: PCR might pick shorter templates more often, in the same way for patients and controls.

Populations isolated by sorting all had purity greater than 95%. The isolated RNA, all of it, was reverse transcribed, so expressed TCRB transcripts were what got sequenced. The method was immunoSEQ multiplex PCR; TCRdb's version includes in-frame clones alone and lacks a portion of them. The sample lists 450,000 to 550,000 clones, approximately 31% seen once, with 0.06% to 0.07% in the top ten. A note on this clone: The antigen is undetermined.

Sequencing used naive CD4+ T cells from blood. This sequence joins TRBV18 and TRBJ2-5; 7 positions agree with TRBD1. The receptor's source is a man aged 18 to 30 in good health. CDR3 residues: CASSPRSRQGETQYF. CDR3 in DNA: TGTGCCAGCTCACCACGTTCAAGACAGGGTGAGACCCAGTACTTC.